This T cell receptor beta chain was sequenced during a study of early stage breast cancer tumors (dated by TCRdb to about 2017). About the study as a whole: Of the 15 to 20 invasive breast tumors, about a dozen were found to be estrogen receptor-positive, progesterone receptor-positive and HER2-negative. Of the roughly twelve ER+/PR+/HER2- tumors, eight were classified as invasive ductal carcinomas and four as invasive lobular carcinomas. A read coverage of roughly 10-fold per sample was achieved on average. A total of some 2.6 million templates, representing some 1,000,000 unique clonotypes, were detected across all samples.

To note about this clone: This receptor's antigen is unknown. Base qualities are missing; no much larger clone stands one base away.

The study profiled bulk TCR beta-chain repertoires in matched peripheral blood, tumor and adjacent normal breast tissue taken from fewer than 20 patients with early-stage breast cancer. Before surgery, about 4.5-10 mL of whole blood was collected in EDTA tubes and processed within 2 hours. Ficoll-Paque centrifugation in SepMate-50 tubes was used to isolate peripheral blood mononuclear cells. For storage in liquid nitrogen, PBMCs were cryopreserved as aliquots of about 1.7 to 4.5 million cells in roughly 90% FBS with 10% DMSO. The Qiagen AllPrep DNA/RNA Mini kit was used for genomic DNA extraction. Findings and caveats that apply to the study as a whole: Repertoires from blood resembled normal breast more closely than tumor, and using blood as a reference for each tissue separated tumor from normal in 14 of 16 patients. The small cohort size prevented analysis by tumor subtype. Chain pairing and functional markers such as CD4, CD8 and FOXP3 were not captured by bulk genomic DNA sequencing of unsorted cells. Compared with adjacent normal breast tissue, tumors had higher clonality and roughly 2.5-fold greater T cell density. Enriched TCRB sequences shared across patients were found to be mostly commonly generated sequences that were unlikely to play an important role in the tumor microenvironment.

Each sample was amplified in two independent genomic DNA replicates, using about 0.47 ug for blood and 1.5 ug for tumor or normal breast. Following the manufacturer's instructions, the ImmunoSeq Intro kit was used to carry out TCRB sequencing on genomic DNA. Multiplex PCR ran approximately 34 cycles with proprietary primers and spike-in control sequences for absolute quantification. Single-end 150-bp reads were used to sequence an 87-bp fragment spanning the CDR3 plus the flanking V and J genes. Each lane of an Illumina MiSeq using version 3.0 chemistry carried seven multiplexed samples, with two replicates per sample. Concerning the study's data processing: Raw data were processed by the vendor's proprietary pipeline, with both replicates merged into one result per sample. A clonotype was defined as productive rearrangements that share the same V-gene family, CDR3 amino acid sequence and J-gene segment. To compute clonality, the normalized Shannon entropy (Pielou evenness) of TCRB abundances was subtracted from 1. To estimate T cell density, the total number of templates was divided by the number of input cells, which was inferred from the amount of DNA input. Recon was used with default parameters to estimate total repertoire diversity and clonality. A clonotype was considered tumor-enriched if its abundance in tumor exceeded 0.1% and was at least 32-fold higher than its abundance in normal breast. TCRdb retrieved this table from immuneACCESS and kept in-frame rearrangements only. Not all clones are present; in checked studies, unresolved V genes account for under half, and no reason is known for the remainder. V and J calls and clone size are copied from that table; D and trimming were computed from the DNA. This sample comprises tens of thousands of clones, more than 65% of them detected only once. The ten most abundant clones make up approximately 5% of the sample.

Inclusive of the bounding cysteine and phenylalanine, the CDR3 is 15 residues long. The CDR3 DNA has 45 bases and is translated from base 1. This receptor was identified in a person aged 40-50 years with breast cancer. Sequencing was done on a sample of blood. The V and J segments used are TRBV21-1 and TRBJ2-1; the table's TRBD2 call for D was not verified on the DNA. TRBV21-1 is designated a pseudogene. The nucleotide sequence reads as follows: TGTGCCAGCAGCAAAGATTTACTTCAAAACAATGAGCAGTTCTTC. Its protein product is CASSKDLLQNNEQFF.